Below, 25 T cell receptor beta chains from the same sample are listed, as sequenced in a study of cytomegalovirus exposure and HLA in healthy donors. PCR employed 60 Vbeta and 13 Jbeta primers. Using immunoSEQ multiplex PCR, the repertoire was profiled, and TCRdb retains in-frame clones only, with some absent. The sample has about 160,000 clones, approximately 79% seen once. The sample was PBMCs. The origin of the receptors is a human donor in good health.

For this clone: A read error may produce the germline difference seen at one junction end. J is TRBJ2-7 and V is TRBV5-1; D is unclear. Germline values: CDR1 SGHRS, CDR2 YFSETQ. This CDR3 comprises 13 residues. The CDR3 region has the DNA TGCGCCAGCAGCTTGGACCAAACCTACGCGCAGTACTTC. Amino acids: CASSLDQTYAQYF.

The chain links TRBV19 to TRBJ2-5; a possible D gene is TRBD2 (5 bases). Near its end, the DNA agrees better with TRBJ2-7, so the J call may be wrong. Germline V CDR1 and CDR2: LNHDA, SQIVND (reference sequence). There are 13 residues in the CDR3. The CDR3 nucleotides read TGTGCCAGTAGTAGCTCCCGGGACTACGAGCAGTACTTC. Translation gives CASSSSRDYEQYF.

V usage is TRBV2 and J usage is TRBJ2-7; a possible D gene is TRBD1 (5 bases). Trimming left V 7 bases short and J 3 bases short, with 7 bases between. Germline CDR1 is SNHLY and CDR2 is FYNNEI. This CDR3 is 11 amino acids long. The CDR3 reads CASIRDYEQYF. CDR3 in DNA: TGTGCCAGCATCAGGGACTACGAGCAGTACTTC.

This rearrangement joins TRBV7-6 to TRBJ2-3; D may be TRBD2 (7 bases). Trimming cost V 3 bases and J 3 bases, with 10 bases left between them. The CDR3 sequence is 14 residues long. Germline V gives CDR1 SGHVS, CDR2 FNYEAQ. The CDR3 DNA follows: TGTGCCAGCAGCTTCGGGGGGCCGACAGATACGCAGTATTTT. Protein sequence: CASSFGGPTDTQYF.

The genes are TRBV5-1 and TRBJ2-7; 10 nucleotides agree with TRBD1. The germline V gene has CDR1 SGHRS and CDR2 YFSETQ. V gave up 3 bases and J gave up 1 base; unmatched junction bases: 4. This CDR3 has 15 residues. The CDR3 DNA sequence: TGCGCCAGCAGCTATAGACAGGGGGCTTCCTACGAGCAGTACTTC. It codes for CASSYRQGASYEQYF.

As regards this clone: Other DNA sequences in this specimen translate into the identical CDR3. V gene TRBV29-1 combines with J gene TRBJ2-1; D remains unclear. The length of the CDR3 is 13 residues. V was shortened by 5 bases and J by 1 base, with 9 bases between the two germline ends. CDR1 is SQVTM, CDR2 ANQGSEA, per germline. CDR3 loop: CSVISSSYNEQFF. CDR3 nucleotides: TGCAGCGTTATATCCAGTTCCTACAATGAGCAGTTCTTC.

The V call is TRBV23-1, the J call TRBJ2-2; 7 bases align to TRBD1. TRBV23-1 is placed among ORFs of uncertain function. V dropped 3 bases and J dropped 6; count of bases not matched to a gene: 13. CDR3 length: 17 residues. This CDR3 reads CASSQDGTASESGELFF. CDR3 DNA sequence: TGCGCCAGCAGTCAGGACGGGACAGCAAGCGAATCCGGGGAGCTGTTTTTT.

The chain combines TRBV7-8 with TRBJ2-1; TRBD1 matches 9 bases. V shed 4 bases and J 8 bases; nucleotides not matched to a gene: 9. This CDR3 contains 15 residues. The germline CDR1 and CDR2 sequences are SGHVS and FQNEAQ. CDR3: CASSSRQGGIDEQFF. In nucleotides, the CDR3 is TGTGCCAGCAGCTCCCGACAGGGGGGTATCGATGAGCAGTTCTTC.

This clone was seen just once. This rearrangement joins TRBV4-1 to TRBJ1-6; a weak D match, TRBD1 (6 bases). The V gene's germline CDR1 is MGHRA and CDR2 YSYEKL. There are 12 residues in the CDR3. The CDR3 sequence: CATGIGNSPLHF. CDR3 DNA sequence: TGCGCTACAGGGATTGGGAATTCACCCCTCCACTTT.

The chain uses TRBV10-1 and TRBJ2-7; no clear D gene. This CDR3 comprises 14 residues. Trimming pared 3 bases from V and 2 bases from J, leaving 11 bases between. Germline V gives CDR1 WNHNN, CDR2 SYGVQD (reference sequence). DNA for the CDR3: TGCGCCAGCAGTGACCGGGTGCTAACCTACGAGCAGTACTTC. This gives the protein CASSDRVLTYEQYF.

This clone was counted a single time. This chain uses TRBV29-1 with TRBJ2-1, with TRBD2 matching 12 bases. CDR3 length equals 16 residues. From germline, CDR1 is SQVTM and CDR2 ANQGSEA. V was clipped by 4 bases and J by 2 bases; unmatched bases: 6. CDR3 protein: CSVVLAGGPTYNEQFF. The DNA of the CDR3 is TGCAGCGTTGTGCTAGCGGGGGGGCCTACCTACAATGAGCAGTTCTTC.

The CDR3 DNA is TGTGCCAGCAGCGACAGCGGGACTAGCGGTACAACTAGCACAGATACGCAGTATTTT. Amino acid sequence: CASSDSGTSGTTSTDTQYF. The J gene is TRBJ2-3, the V gene TRBV13; 11 bases are shared with TRBD2. CDR1 is PRHDT, CDR2 FYEKMQ, per germline (reference sequence). CDR3 size: 19 residues. The V segment lost 5 bases and the J segment 0 bases; nucleotides outside the gene matches: 13.

V and J are TRBV6-6 and TRBJ2-5, with a possible D match to TRBD1 (6 bases). The CDR3 sequence is 13 residues long. CDR1 and CDR2 (germline): MNHNY, SVGAGI (reference sequence). The germline V and J ends were trimmed by 5 bases and 2 bases, with 9 bases remaining between them. The DNA of the CDR3 is TGTGCCAGCAGTCCTACAGGGCAAGAGACCCAGTACTTC. As protein: CASSPTGQETQYF.

This clone was counted only a few times. J is TRBJ2-7 and V is TRBV2; 9 nucleotides align to TRBD2. The CDR3 covers 17 residues. Trimming cost V 3 bases and J 4 bases; bases outside gene matches: 13. Germline-derived CDR1 and CDR2 are SNHLY and FYNNEI. DNA of the CDR3: TGTGCCAGCAGTGATAGTGGTAGCGGGGGTCGGAGGTACGAGCAGTACTTC. It specifies CASSDSGSGGRRYEQYF. The full variable domain, completed using reference TRBV2 and TRBJ2-7, is EPEVTQTPSHQVTQMGQEVILRCVPISNHLYFYWYRQILGQKVEFLVSFYNNEISEKSEIFDDQFSVERPDGSNFTLKIRSTKLEDSAMYFCASSDSGSGGRRYEQYFGPGTRLTVT.

The chain links TRBV7-2 to TRBJ2-5; tentative D call: TRBD2 (6 bases). Trimming removed 4 bases at V and 2 bases at J, with 17 bases between. Germline lookup yields CDR1 SGHTA and CDR2 FQGNSA. This CDR3 spans 16 amino acids. CDR3 sequence reads: CASSSHSGLLQETQYF. The DNA for the CDR3 is TGTGCCAGCAGCTCTCATAGCGGACTATTACAAGAGACCCAGTACTTC.

This sequence joins TRBV10-3 and TRBJ1-5, with 9 bases aligning to TRBD1. CDR1 and CDR2 (germline): ENHRY, SYGVKD. V trimming: 6 bases; J trimming: 2 bases; junction bases outside the gene matches: 8. The CDR3 totals 16 residues. CDR3 bases: TGTGCCATCAGCCTCACCCGGGACAGGGGCAATCAGCCCCAGCATTTT. Protein product: CAISLTRDRGNQPQHF.

V usage is TRBV5-1 and J usage is TRBJ2-7; 10 nucleotides align to TRBD1. V lost 2 bases, J lost 5 bases, and 4 bases stayed unmatched. Germline V CDR1 and CDR2: SGHRS, YFSETQ. The CDR3 totals 14 residues. The CDR3 coding sequence is TGCGCCAGCAGCTTTGGGACAGGGGATGACGAGCAGTACTTC. Its protein product is CASSFGTGDDEQYF. Based on the CDR3 plus reference TRBV5-1 and TRBJ2-7, the full variable domain is KAGVTQTPRYLIKTRGQQVTLSCSPISGHRSVSWYQQTPGQGLQFLFEYFSETQRNKGNFPGRFSGRQFSNSRSEMNVSTLELGDSALYLCASSFGTGDDEQYFGPGTRLTVT.

This clone has just a few counts. The CDR3 nucleotides read TGTGCCAGCCTATCGGGGACCTACGAGCAGTACTTC. Amino acids: CASLSGTYEQYF. This rearrangement joins TRBV11-2 to TRBJ2-7, with D perhaps TRBD2 (5 bases). The CDR3 has 12 residues. The germline V gene encodes CDR1 SGHAT and CDR2 FQNNGV. V dropped 8 bases and J dropped 2 bases, with 10 bases sitting between them.

As to this clone: The CDR3 does not end in the conserved phenylalanine or tryptophan, so this is likely a read error. The chain joins TRBV29-1 to TRBJ1-1, with D possibly matching TRBD1 (5 bases). This CDR3 region has 13 residues. Germline V gene data show CDR1 as SQVTM and CDR2 as ANQGSEA. V lost 8 bases, J lost 3 bases, and 16 bases lay in between. The CDR3 region is CSISGGRYTEAFS. DNA of the CDR3: TGCAGCATTAGTGGGGGGAGGTACACTGAAGCTTTCTCT.

This chain links TRBV7-9 with TRBJ2-2; weak D call: TRBD1 (5 bases). Germline CDR1 is SEHNR and CDR2 is FQNEAQ (reference sequence). This CDR3 region has 15 residues. Trimming took off 5 bases at V and 6 bases at J, with 16 bases between the two ends. The CDR3 sequence is CASSGDSIVAGELFF. The CDR3 region has the DNA TGTGCCAGCAGCGGCGACAGTATTGTGGCCGGGGAGCTGTTTTTT.

The rearrangement joins TRBV6-5 to TRBJ1-2; a possible D gene is TRBD1 (5 bases). The CDR3 is 16 amino acids. In germline, CDR1 is MNHEY, CDR2 SVGAGI. Trimming removed 0 bases at V and 1 base at J, with 12 bases between. CDR3 DNA: TGTGCCAGCAGTTACTCGAAAAGGGGAAATAACTATGGCTACACCTTC. It yields the protein CASSYSKRGNNYGYTF.

This rearrangement joins TRBV2 to TRBJ2-6; D is possibly TRBD2 (6 bases). V lost 6 bases to trimming and J lost 0 bases, with 12 bases between them. The CDR3 consists of 16 residues. CDR1 is SNHLY, CDR2 FYNNEI, per germline. CDR3 bases: TGTGCCAGCAGGGCGGGACCGACCTCTGGGGCCAACGTCCTGACTTTC. This encodes CASRAGPTSGANVLTF.

The J gene is TRBJ2-3, the V gene TRBV7-9; D gene uncertain. V lost 5 bases and J 2 bases, leaving 8 bases between the germline ends. CDR1 and CDR2 (germline): SEHNR, FQNEAQ (reference sequence). CDR3 size: 13 residues. CDR3 in DNA: TGTGCCAGCAGCAAAGCCCTCACAGATACGCAGTATTTT. Translation gives CASSKALTDTQYF.

The chain joins TRBV7-9 to TRBJ2-3; 9 nucleotides align to TRBD2. J was trimmed by 3 bases and V by 9 bases; bases with no gene match: 13. The germline gives CDR1 SEHNR, CDR2 FQNEAQ (reference sequence). The CDR3 runs to 16 residues. This CDR3 is CASRVLAGGPTDTQYF. CDR3 nucleotides: TGTGCCAGTAGAGTCCTGGCGGGGGGGCCGACAGATACGCAGTATTTT.

The DNA of the CDR3 is TGCGCCAGCAGCAGGCCCGGGTCTAGAGGTACTGAAGCTTTCTTT. Translation: CASSRPGSRGTEAFF. The chain has TRBV5-1 and TRBJ1-1, with D unresolved. Deletions cut 4 bases from V and 5 bases from J, with 18 bases between. CDR1 is SGHRS and CDR2 is YFSETQ in the germline V gene. The CDR3 totals 15 residues.